This passage covers 14 T cell receptor beta chains from one sample sequenced in a study of cytomegalovirus exposure and HLA in healthy donors. Using immunoSEQ multiplex PCR, the repertoire was profiled, and TCRdb retains in-frame clones only, with some absent. This sample has about 140,000 clones, with 87% found just once. Sequencing was carried out using PBMCs. These receptors were obtained from a young man in good health and CMV-seropositive.

The rearrangement links TRBV5-1 to TRBJ1-4; a weak D match, TRBD1 (5 bases). Per the germline V gene, CDR1 is SGHRS and CDR2 is YFSETQ. Trimming stripped 0 bases from V and 3 bases from J, with 9 bases between. The CDR3 has 15 amino acids. The CDR3 DNA reads TGCGCCAGCAGCTTGGGCGGGACTCCTAATGAAAAACTGTTTTTT. As protein: CASSLGGTPNEKLFF.

V usage is TRBV30 and J usage is TRBJ2-5; the D gene is possibly TRBD2 (6 bases). This CDR3 is 12 amino acids long. Per the germline V gene, CDR1 is GTSNPN and CDR2 is SVGIG (reference sequence). V was shortened by 3 bases and J by 4 bases, with 9 bases between the two germline ends. CDR3 in amino acids: CAWRTRSETQYF. In nucleotides, the CDR3 is TGTGCCTGGAGGACTAGGTCAGAGACCCAGTACTTC.

This clone was found once. This chain connects TRBV5-1 to TRBJ1-3, with 7 nucleotides matching TRBD1. V shed 4 bases and J 4 bases; nucleotides not matched to a gene: 8. The CDR3 is 15 amino acids. From germline, CDR1 is SGHRS and CDR2 YFSETQ. The DNA of the CDR3 is TGCGCCAGCAGCGAGGGGACAGCACGGGGAAACACCATATATTTT. Its translation: CASSEGTARGNTIYF.

The chain is built from TRBV4-2 and TRBJ2-5, with 11 bases identical to TRBD2. Trimming removed 0 bases from V and 4 bases from J; junction bases left unmatched: 10. Germline CDR1 is LGHNA and CDR2 is YNFKEQ. The CDR3 consists of 18 residues. The CDR3 DNA sequence: TGTGCCAGCAGCCAAGAGCCCCCTTTTAGCGGGGGGGCAGAGACCCAGTACTTC. Translation: CASSQEPPFSGGAETQYF.

This chain joins TRBV2 and TRBJ1-1; D perhaps matches TRBD1 (5 bases). This CDR3 comprises 14 residues. Germline CDR1 SNHLY, CDR2 FYNNEI. Trimming took off 1 base at V and 4 bases at J, with 10 bases between the two ends. The CDR3 DNA reads as TGTGCCAGCAGTGAAGAGGGCAGGGTCACTGAAGCTTTCTTT. Its translation: CASSEEGRVTEAFF.

This clone has only one observation. This chain connects TRBV27 to TRBJ1-4; unclear D gene. V dropped 3 bases and J dropped 6 bases, with 14 bases sitting between them. This CDR3 region has 15 residues. Germline V gene lookup returns CDR1 MNHEY and CDR2 SMNVEV (reference sequence). The CDR3 region is CASSLVAGSDEKLFF. The CDR3 DNA reads as TGTGCCAGCAGTTTGGTTGCGGGGAGTGATGAAAAACTGTTTTTT.

This chain links TRBV29-1 with TRBJ2-1; no firm D call. Trimming removed 4 bases at V and 5 bases at J, with 9 bases between. The CDR3 consists of 12 residues. Germline V gene data show CDR1 as SQVTM and CDR2 as ANQGSEA. CDR3 sequence: CSVVGPNNEQFF. For the CDR3, the DNA is TGCAGCGTTGTTGGCCCGAACAATGAGCAGTTCTTC.

Written as DNA, the CDR3 is TGCGCCAGCAGGCTCGAGGGAGAGCAGTACTTC. As protein: CASRLEGEQYF. The rearrangement links TRBV5-1 to TRBJ2-7, with D perhaps matching TRBD2 (5 bases). Trimming removed 5 bases at V and 7 bases at J, with 10 bases between. The CDR3 sequence is 11 residues long. The germline CDR1 and CDR2 sequences are SGHRS and YFSETQ.

The chain uses TRBV7-9 and TRBJ2-2; D is possibly TRBD2 (6 bases). The CDR3 is 15 residues long. CDR1 is SEHNR, CDR2 FQNEAQ, per germline (reference sequence). Trimming pared 4 bases from V and 6 bases from J, leaving 15 bases between. DNA for the CDR3: TGTGCCAGCAGCTCGGTCCAGGTAGCGGCCGGGGAGCTGTTTTTT. This gives the protein CASSSVQVAAGELFF.

As DNA, the CDR3 is TGTGCCAGCAGCCACGGGGGTAGGAGCAATCAGCCCCAGCATTTT. Protein product: CASSHGGRSNQPQHF. This chain joins TRBV6-5 and TRBJ1-5; TRBD1 is a possible D gene (5 bases). The germline V and J ends were trimmed by 6 bases and 1 base, with 13 bases remaining between them. Germline CDR1 MNHEY, CDR2 SVGAGI. The CDR3 contains 15 residues.

This clone appeared a few times. The V gene is TRBV30, the J gene TRBJ1-5; unclear D gene. This CDR3 has 14 residues. The germline CDR1 and CDR2 sequences are GTSNPN and SVGIG (reference sequence). V dropped 0 bases and J dropped 3 bases, with 9 bases sitting between them. This CDR3 reads CAWSVPGNNQPQHF. In DNA form, the CDR3 reads TGTGCCTGGAGTGTACCCGGGAACAATCAGCCCCAGCATTTT.

The rearrangement links TRBV27 to TRBJ2-1; tentatively, D is TRBD1 (6 bases). Trimming cost V 10 bases and J 3 bases, with 22 bases left between them. CDR3 length: 16 residues. Germline V gene sequence: CDR1 MNHEY, CDR2 SMNVEV (reference sequence). CDR3 nucleotide sequence: TGTGCCACCCAGAATCTCTCAGGGGCAATCTACAATGAGCAGTTCTTC. Amino acid sequence: CATQNLSGAIYNEQFF.

Written as DNA, the CDR3 is TGCGCCAGCAGCTTCTGGACCACAGGGTCTGAAGCTTTCTTT. Its translation is CASSFWTTGSEAFF. The rearrangement joins TRBV5-1 to TRBJ1-1; D is possibly TRBD1 (6 bases). There are 14 residues in the CDR3. The ends were cut back, 2 bases at V and 6 bases at J, with 14 bases in the middle. CDR1 and CDR2 (germline): SGHRS, YFSETQ.

The chain couples TRBV4-2 to TRBJ1-2; TRBD1 might be the D (6 bases). Trimming removed 1 base at V and 2 bases at J, with 8 bases between. Germline values: CDR1 LGHNA, CDR2 YNFKEQ. The CDR3 loop spans 14 amino acids. Here the CDR3 DNA reads TGTGCCAGCAGCCAAGGTGGGGGCAACTATGGCTACACCTTC. Translation: CASSQGGGNYGYTF.